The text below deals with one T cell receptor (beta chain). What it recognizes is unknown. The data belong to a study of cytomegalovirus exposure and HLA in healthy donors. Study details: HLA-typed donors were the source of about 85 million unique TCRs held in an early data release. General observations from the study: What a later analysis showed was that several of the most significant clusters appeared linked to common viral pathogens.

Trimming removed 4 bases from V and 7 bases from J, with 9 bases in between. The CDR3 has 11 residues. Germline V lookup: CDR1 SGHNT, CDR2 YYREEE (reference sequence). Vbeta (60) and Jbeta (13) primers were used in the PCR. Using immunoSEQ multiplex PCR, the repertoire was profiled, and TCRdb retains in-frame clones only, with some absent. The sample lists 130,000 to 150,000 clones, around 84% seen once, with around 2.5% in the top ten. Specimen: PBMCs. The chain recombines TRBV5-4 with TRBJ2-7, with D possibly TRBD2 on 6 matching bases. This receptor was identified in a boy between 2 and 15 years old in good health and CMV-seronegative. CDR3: CASSGAGEQYF. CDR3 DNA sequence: TGTGCCAGCAGCGGGGCGGGGGAGCAGTACTTC.